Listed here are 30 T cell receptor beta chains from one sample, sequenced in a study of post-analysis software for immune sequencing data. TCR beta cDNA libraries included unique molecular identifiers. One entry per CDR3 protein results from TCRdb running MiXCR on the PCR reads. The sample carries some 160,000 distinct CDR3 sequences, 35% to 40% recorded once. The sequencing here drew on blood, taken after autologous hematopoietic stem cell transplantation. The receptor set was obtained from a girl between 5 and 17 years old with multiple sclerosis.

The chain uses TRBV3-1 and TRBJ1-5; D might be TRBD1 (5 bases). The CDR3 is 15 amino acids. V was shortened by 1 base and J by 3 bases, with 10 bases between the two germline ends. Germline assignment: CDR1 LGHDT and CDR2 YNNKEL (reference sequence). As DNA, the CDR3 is TGTGCCAGCAGCCAAGGGTTCGGGGCCAATCAGCCCCAGCATTTT. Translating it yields CASSQGFGANQPQHF.

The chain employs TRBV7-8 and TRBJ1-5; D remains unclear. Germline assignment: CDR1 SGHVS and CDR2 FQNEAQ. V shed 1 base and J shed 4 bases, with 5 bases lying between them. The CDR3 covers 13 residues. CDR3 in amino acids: CASSLERNQPQHF. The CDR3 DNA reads TGTGCCAGCAGCTTAGAGCGAAATCAGCCCCAGCATTTT.

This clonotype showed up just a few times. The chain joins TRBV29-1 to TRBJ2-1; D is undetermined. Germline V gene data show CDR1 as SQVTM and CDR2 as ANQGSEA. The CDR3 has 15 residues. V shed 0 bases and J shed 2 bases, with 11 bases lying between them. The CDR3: CSVEEGSRAYNEQFF. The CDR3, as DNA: TGCAGCGTTGAAGAGGGAAGTAGGGCCTACAATGAGCAGTTCTTC.

CDR3 sequence reads: CASGAYSGPNTGELFF. CDR3 in DNA: TGTGCCAGCGGCGCCTATAGCGGTCCGAACACCGGGGAGCTGTTTTTT. V gene TRBV7-2 combines with J gene TRBJ2-2, with TRBD2 as a possible D gene (6 bases). This CDR3 has 16 residues. Germline values: CDR1 SGHTA, CDR2 FQGNSA. V lost 8 bases, J lost 0 bases, and 16 bases lay in between.

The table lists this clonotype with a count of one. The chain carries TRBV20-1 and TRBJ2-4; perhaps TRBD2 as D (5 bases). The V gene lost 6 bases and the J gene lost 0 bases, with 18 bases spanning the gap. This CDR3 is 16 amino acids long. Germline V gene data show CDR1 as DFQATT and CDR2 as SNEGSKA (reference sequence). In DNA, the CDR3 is TGCAGTGCCCGAAACGGAGGATCCCTAGCCAAAAACATTCAGTACTTC. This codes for CSARNGGSLAKNIQYF.

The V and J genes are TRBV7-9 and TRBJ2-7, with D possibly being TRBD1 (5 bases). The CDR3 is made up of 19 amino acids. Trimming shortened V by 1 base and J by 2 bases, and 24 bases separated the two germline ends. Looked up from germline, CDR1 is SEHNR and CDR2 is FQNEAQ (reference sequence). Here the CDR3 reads CASSLGPGMVPYGAYEQYF. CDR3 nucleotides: TGTGCCAGCAGCTTAGGTCCAGGGATGGTTCCCTATGGCGCCTACGAGCAGTACTTC.

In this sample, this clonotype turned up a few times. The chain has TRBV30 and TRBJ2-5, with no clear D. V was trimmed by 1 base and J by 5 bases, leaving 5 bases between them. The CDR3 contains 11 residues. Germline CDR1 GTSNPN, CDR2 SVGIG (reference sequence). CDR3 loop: CAWSDGETQYF. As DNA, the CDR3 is TGTGCCTGGAGTGACGGGGAGACCCAGTACTTC.

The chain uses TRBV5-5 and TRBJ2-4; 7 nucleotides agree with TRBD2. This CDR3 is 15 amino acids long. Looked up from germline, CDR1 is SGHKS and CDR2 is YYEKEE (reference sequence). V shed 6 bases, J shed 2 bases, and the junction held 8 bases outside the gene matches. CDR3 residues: CASTSQGGSKNIQYF. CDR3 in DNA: TGTGCCAGCACCTCCCAGGGAGGGTCCAAAAACATTCAGTACTTC.

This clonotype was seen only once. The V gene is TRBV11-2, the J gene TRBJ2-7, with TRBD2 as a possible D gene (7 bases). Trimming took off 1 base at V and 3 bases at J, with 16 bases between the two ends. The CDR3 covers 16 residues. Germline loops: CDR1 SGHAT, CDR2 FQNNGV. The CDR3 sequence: CASSLVGGLIGYEQYF. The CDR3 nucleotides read TGTGCCAGCAGCTTAGTGGGGGGGCTAATAGGCTACGAGCAGTACTTC.

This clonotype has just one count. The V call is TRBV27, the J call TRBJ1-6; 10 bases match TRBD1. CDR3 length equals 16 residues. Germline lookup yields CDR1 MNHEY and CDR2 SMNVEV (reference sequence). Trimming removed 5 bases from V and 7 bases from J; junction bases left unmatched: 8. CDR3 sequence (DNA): TGTGCCAGCAGTCCGACAGGGGGCGCAGGGAATTCACCCCTCCACTTT. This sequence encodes CASSPTGGAGNSPLHF.

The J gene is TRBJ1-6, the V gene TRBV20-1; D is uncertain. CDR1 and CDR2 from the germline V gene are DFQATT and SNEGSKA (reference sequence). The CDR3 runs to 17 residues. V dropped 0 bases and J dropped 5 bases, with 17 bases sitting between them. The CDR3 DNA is TGCAGTGCTAGAGATCGTTTTATGAGGACCGATAATTCACCCCTCCACTTT. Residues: CSARDRFMRTDNSPLHF.

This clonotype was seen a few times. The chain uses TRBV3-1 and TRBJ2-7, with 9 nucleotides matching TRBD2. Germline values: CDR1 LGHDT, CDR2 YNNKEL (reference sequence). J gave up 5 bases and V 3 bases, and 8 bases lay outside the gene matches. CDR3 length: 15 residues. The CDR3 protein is CASSHYSGRSNEQYF. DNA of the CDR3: TGTGCCAGCAGCCACTATAGCGGGAGAAGTAACGAGCAGTACTTC.

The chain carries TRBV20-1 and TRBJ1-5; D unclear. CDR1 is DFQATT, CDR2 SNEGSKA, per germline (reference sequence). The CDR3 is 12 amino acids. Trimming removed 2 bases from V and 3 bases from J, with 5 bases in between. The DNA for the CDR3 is TGCAGTGCTAGACAGTACAATCAGCCCCAGCATTTT. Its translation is CSARQYNQPQHF.

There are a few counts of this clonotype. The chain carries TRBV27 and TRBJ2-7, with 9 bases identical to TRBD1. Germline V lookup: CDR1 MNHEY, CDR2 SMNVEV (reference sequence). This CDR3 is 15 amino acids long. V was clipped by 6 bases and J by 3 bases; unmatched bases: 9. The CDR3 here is CASRTGTGSSYEQYF. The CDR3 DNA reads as TGTGCCAGCAGAACTGGGACAGGGTCTAGCTACGAGCAGTACTTC.

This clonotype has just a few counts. The DNA of the CDR3 is TGCGCCAGCAGCCAAGAGGAAACTAGTTTTGAGCAGTTCTTC. This sequence encodes CASSQEETSFEQFF. The chain combines TRBV4-3 with TRBJ2-1; possibly TRBD2 for D (5 bases). Trimming cost V 0 bases and J 9 bases, with 12 bases left between them. CDR3 length equals 14 residues. The V gene's germline CDR1 is LGHNA and CDR2 YSLEER.

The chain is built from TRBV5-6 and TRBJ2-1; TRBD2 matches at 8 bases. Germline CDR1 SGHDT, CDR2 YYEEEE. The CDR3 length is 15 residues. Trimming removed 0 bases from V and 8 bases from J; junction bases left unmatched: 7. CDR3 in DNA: TGTGCCAGCAGCTTGGCCGGGGGGGTCGGAGATGAGCAGTTCTTC. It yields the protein CASSLAGGVGDEQFF.

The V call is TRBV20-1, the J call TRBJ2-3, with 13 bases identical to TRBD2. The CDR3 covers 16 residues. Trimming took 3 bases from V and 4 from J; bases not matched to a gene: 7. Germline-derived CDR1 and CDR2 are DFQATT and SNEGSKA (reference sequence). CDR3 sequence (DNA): TGCAGTGCTAGTATCAGGACTAGCGGGAGAGCAGATACGCAGTATTTT. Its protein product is CSASIRTSGRADTQYF.

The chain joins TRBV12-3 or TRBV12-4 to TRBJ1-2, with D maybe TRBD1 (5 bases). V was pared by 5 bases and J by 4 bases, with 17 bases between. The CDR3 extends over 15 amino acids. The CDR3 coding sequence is TGTGCCAGCAGTCCCGGGGCCAACGGTGGCTATGGCTACACCTTC. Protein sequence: CASSPGANGGYGYTF.

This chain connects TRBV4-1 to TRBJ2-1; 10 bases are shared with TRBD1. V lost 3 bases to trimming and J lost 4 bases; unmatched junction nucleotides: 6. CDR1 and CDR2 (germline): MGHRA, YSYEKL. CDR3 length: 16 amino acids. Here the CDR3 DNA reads TGCGCCAGCAGCCACATCCGGGACAGGGGTTACAATGAGCAGTTCTTC. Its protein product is CASSHIRDRGYNEQFF.

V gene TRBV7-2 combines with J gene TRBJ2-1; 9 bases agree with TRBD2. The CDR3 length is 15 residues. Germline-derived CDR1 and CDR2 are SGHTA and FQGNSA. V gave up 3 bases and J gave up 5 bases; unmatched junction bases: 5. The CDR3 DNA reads TGTGCCAGCAGCTTCACTAGCGGGCCCGACAATGAGCAGTTCTTC. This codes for CASSFTSGPDNEQFF.

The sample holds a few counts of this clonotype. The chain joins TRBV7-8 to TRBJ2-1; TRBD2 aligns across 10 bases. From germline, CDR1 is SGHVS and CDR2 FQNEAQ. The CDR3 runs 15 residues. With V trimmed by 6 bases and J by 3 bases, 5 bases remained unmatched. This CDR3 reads CASRRTSGDYNEQFF. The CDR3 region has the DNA TGTGCCAGCAGGAGGACTAGCGGCGACTACAATGAGCAGTTCTTC. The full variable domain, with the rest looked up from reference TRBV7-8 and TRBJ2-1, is GAGVSQSPRYKVAKRGQDVALRCDPISGHVSLFWYQQALGQGPEFLTYFQNEAQLDKSGLPSDRFFAERPEGSVSTLKIQRTQQEDSAVYLCASRRTSGDYNEQFFGPGTRLTVL.

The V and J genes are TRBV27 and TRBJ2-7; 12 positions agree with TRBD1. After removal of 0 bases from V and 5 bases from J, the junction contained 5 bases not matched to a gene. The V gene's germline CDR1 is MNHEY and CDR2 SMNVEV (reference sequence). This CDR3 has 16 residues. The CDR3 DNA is TGTGCCAGCAGTTTATCGGGACAGGGGGCGTCTAACGAGCAGTACTTC. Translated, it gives CASSLSGQGASNEQYF.

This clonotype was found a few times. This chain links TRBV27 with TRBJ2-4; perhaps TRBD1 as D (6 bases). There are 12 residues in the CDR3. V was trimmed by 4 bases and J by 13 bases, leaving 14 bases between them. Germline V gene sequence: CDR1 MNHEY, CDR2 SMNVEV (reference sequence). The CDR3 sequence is CASSSGNREQYF. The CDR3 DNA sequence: TGTGCCAGCAGTTCCGGGAACAGGGAGCAGTACTTC.

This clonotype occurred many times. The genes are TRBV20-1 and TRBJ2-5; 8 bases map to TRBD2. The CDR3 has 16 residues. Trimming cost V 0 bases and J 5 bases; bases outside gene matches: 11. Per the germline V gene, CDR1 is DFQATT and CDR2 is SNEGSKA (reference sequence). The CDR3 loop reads CSARDILAGKMETQYF. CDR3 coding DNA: TGCAGTGCTAGAGATATATTAGCGGGAAAAATGGAGACCCAGTACTTC.

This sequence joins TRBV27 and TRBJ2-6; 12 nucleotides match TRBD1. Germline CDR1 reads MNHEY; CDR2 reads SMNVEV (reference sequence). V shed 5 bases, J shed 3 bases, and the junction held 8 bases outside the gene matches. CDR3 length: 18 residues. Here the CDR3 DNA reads TGTGCCAGCAGTCTCGGGACAGGGGGCGCTTATGGGGCCAACGTCCTGACTTTC. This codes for CASSLGTGGAYGANVLTF. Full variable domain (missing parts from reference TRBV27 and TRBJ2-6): EAQVTQNPRYLITVTGKKLTVTCSQNMNHEYMSWYRQDPGLGLRQIYYSMNVEVTDKGDVPEGYKVSRKEKRNFPLILESPSPNQTSLYFCASSLGTGGAYGANVLTFGAGSRLTVL.

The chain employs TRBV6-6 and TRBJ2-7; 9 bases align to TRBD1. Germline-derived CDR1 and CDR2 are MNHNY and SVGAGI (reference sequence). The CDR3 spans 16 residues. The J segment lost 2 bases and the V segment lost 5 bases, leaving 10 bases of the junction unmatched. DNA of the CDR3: TGTGCCAGCAGTCGATCCGGGACAGGGCCCCCCTACGAGCAGTACTTC. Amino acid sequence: CASSRSGTGPPYEQYF.

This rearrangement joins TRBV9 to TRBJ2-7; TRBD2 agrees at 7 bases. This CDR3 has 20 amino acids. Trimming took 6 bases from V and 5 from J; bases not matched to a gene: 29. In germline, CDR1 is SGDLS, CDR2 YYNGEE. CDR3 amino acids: CASTQRRRGVAGSSPHEQYF. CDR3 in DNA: TGTGCCAGCACCCAGCGTAGACGTGGGGTAGCGGGCTCATCCCCCCACGAGCAGTACTTC.

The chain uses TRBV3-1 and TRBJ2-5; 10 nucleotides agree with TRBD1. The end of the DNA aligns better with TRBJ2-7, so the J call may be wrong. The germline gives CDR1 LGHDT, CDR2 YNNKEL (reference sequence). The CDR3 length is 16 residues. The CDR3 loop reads CASSQAPGQGRSEQYF. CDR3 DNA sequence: TGTGCCAGCAGCCAAGCGCCGGGACAGGGGCGGAGCGAGCAGTACTTC.

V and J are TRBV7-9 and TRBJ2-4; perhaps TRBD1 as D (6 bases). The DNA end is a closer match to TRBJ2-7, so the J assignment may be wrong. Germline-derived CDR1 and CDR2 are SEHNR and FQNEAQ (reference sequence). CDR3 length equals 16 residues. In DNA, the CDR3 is TGTGCCAGCAGCTTAGTAACGGGACATAGGGCGGACGAGCAGTACTTC. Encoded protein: CASSLVTGHRADEQYF.

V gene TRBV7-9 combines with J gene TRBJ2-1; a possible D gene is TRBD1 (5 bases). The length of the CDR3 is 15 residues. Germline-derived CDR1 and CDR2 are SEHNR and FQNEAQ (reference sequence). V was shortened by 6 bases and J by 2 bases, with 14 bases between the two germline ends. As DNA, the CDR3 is TGTGCCAGCAGTCTAACAGGATTTGCCTACAATGAGCAGTTCTTC. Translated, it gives CASSLTGFAYNEQFF.